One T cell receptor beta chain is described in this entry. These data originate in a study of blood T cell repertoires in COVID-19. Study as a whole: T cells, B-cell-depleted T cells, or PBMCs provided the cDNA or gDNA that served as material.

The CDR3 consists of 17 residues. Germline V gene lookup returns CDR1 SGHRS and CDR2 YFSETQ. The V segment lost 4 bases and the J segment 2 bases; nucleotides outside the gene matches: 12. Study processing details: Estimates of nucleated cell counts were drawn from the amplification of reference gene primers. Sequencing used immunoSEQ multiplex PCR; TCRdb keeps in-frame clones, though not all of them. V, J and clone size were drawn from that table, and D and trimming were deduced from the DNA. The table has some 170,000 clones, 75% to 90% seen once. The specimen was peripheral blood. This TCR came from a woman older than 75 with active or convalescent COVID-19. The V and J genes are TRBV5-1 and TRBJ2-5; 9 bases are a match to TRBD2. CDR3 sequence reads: CASSPGLATSRQETQYF. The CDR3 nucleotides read TGCGCCAGCAGCCCGGGACTAGCAACGAGTAGGCAAGAGACCCAGTACTTC.